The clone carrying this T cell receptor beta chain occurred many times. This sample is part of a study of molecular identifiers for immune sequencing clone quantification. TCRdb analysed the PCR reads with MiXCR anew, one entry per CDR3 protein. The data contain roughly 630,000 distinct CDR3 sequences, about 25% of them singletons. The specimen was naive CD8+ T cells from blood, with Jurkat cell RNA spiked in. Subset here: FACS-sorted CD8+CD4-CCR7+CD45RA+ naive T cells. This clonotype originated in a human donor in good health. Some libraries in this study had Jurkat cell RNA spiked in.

The CDR3 is CASSQDHRSPNYGYTF. CDR3 coding DNA: TGCGCCAGCAGCCAAGATCACAGGTCCCCCAACTATGGCTACACCTTC. V usage is TRBV4-3 and J usage is TRBJ1-2; D might be TRBD1 (5 bases). CDR1 LGHNA and CDR2 YSLEER come from the germline V gene. V lost 0 bases and J 2 bases, leaving 13 bases between the germline ends. The CDR3 is 16 residues long.